The T cell receptor (beta chain) described here comes from a study of T cell clones after liver transplantation. Study-level background: HCV positivity affected three of eight recipients; the rest lacked autoimmune or viral indications.

The assay was immunoSEQ multiplex PCR, and TCRdb's table has in-frame clones only and misses some. In the table there are roughly 40,000 clones, roughly 86% of which are singletons. Study-wide results and caveats: A significant post-transplant drop in circulating graft-donor-reactive CD4 TCRbeta sequences occurred in most of the 8 subjects.

V was trimmed by 3 bases and J by 3 bases, leaving 18 bases between them. The V gene's germline CDR1 is KGHSH and CDR2 LQKENI. This CDR3 contains 16 residues. For this clone: Its antigen is as yet unknown.

CD3+CD4+ and CD3+CD8+ cells were FACS-sorted from thawed unstimulated PBMCs. This clonotype originated in a human patient who received a liver transplant. Some T cells may be the graft donor's. The starting material was CD4+ T cells from blood, obtained 24 months after liver transplant. The V and J genes are TRBV18 and TRBJ2-7; D may correspond to TRBD1 or TRBD2 (5 bases each). The CDR3, as DNA: TGTGCCAGCTCACCCCGACCCGGGACCACAAACTACGAGCAGTACTTC. Its translation is CASSPRPGTTNYEQYF.